Listed below are T cell receptor beta chains from one sample, sequenced in a study of T cells in Graves' hyperthyroidism and ophthalmopathy. Via MiXCR, TCRdb re-called the multiplex PCR reads, giving one row per CDR3 protein. The sample shows under 350,000 distinct CDR3 sequences, over 15% of them seen only once. Sequenced input: blood. The receptors come from a woman aged 55-75 years with Graves' ophthalmopathy. Each CDR3 is given with its conserved first and last residue. Fields, in order: V gene, J gene, D gene, clone size, CDR3 protein, CDR3 DNA. The D gene is left open where the match is weak. The listing skips clone size in some rows; elsewhere it reads once, few, many or a size class.

>TRBV28|TRBJ1-2|.|.
CASSSTRDPYYGYTF
TGTGCCAGCAGTTCGACCCGGGACCCCTATTATGGCTACACCTTC
>TRBV6-1|TRBJ1-1|TRBD1|.
CASSDTGGMNTEAFF
TGTGCCAGCAGTGATACAGGGGGAATGAACACTGAAGCTTTCTTT
>TRBV20-1|TRBJ2-7|.|.
CSAHRTYEQYF
TGCAGTGCACATAGAACCTACGAGCAGTACTTC
>TRBV6-1|TRBJ1-5|.|many
CASSEAYQPQHF
TGTGCCAGCAGTGAAGCTTATCAGCCCCAGCATTTT
>TRBV20-1|TRBJ1-2|TRBD1|few
CSASSQGAGYGYTF
TGCAGTGCTAGTAGTCAGGGGGCCGGCTATGGCTACACCTTC
>TRBV10-3|TRBJ2-1|TRBD2|.
CATSSRESANEQFF
TGTGCCACCTCCTCGCGGGAGTCCGCCAATGAGCAGTTCTTC
>TRBV18|TRBJ1-1|TRBD1|.
CASSPLPTGVNTEAFF
TGTGCCAGCTCTCCCCTACCGACAGGGGTGAACACTGAAGCTTTCTTT
>TRBV28|TRBJ1-5|.|many
CASSLPERQSLYSNQPQHF
TGTGCCAGCAGTTTACCCGAGCGACAAAGCCTCTATAGCAATCAGCCCCAGCATTTT
>TRBV7-3|TRBJ2-2|.|few
CASSLTGPQNTGELFF
TGTGCCAGCAGCTTAACGGGGCCCCAGAACACCGGGGAGCTGTTTTTT
>TRBV2|TRBJ1-5|TRBD1|many
CASSSGQASNQPQHF
TGTGCCAGCAGTTCGGGACAGGCTAGCAATCAGCCCCAGCATTTT